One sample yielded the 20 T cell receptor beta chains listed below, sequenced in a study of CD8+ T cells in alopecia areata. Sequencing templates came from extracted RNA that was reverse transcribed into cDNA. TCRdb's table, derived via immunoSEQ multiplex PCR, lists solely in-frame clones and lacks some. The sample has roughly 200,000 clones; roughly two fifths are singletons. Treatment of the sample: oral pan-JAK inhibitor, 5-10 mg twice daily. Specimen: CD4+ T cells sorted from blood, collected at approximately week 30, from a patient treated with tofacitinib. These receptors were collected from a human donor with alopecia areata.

CDR3: CSVKFPGQGMNTEAFF. The CDR3 DNA reads as TGCAGCGTAAAGTTCCCGGGACAGGGAATGAACACTGAAGCTTTCTTT. The genes are TRBV29-1 and TRBJ1-1, with 9 bases that match TRBD1. The CDR3 totals 16 residues. Per the germline V gene, CDR1 is SQVTM and CDR2 is ANQGSEA. V was pared by 6 bases and J by 0 bases, with 11 bases of the junction left unmatched.

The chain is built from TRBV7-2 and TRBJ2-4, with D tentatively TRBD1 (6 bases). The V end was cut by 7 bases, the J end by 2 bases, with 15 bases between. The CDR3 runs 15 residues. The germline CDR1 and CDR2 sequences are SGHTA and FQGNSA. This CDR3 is CASNKGGLTKNIQYF. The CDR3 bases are TGTGCCAGCAACAAAGGGGGTCTAACCAAAAACATTCAGTACTTC.

CDR3 amino acids: CASSAGTGSHEQYF. In DNA form, the CDR3 reads TGTGCCAGCAGTGCCGGGACAGGGAGCCACGAGCAGTACTTC. V and J are TRBV11-2 and TRBJ2-7, with 9 bases lining up with TRBD1. There are 14 residues in the CDR3. With 6 bases clipped from V and 5 bases from J, the junction kept 8 bases outside the gene matches. Germline CDR1 and CDR2: SGHAT and FQNNGV.

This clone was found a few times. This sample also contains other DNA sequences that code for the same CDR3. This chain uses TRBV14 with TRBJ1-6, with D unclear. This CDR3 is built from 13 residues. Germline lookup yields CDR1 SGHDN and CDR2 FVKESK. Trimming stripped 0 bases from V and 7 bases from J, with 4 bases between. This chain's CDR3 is CASSQDWNSPLHF. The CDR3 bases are TGTGCCAGCAGCCAAGACTGGAATTCACCCCTCCACTTT.

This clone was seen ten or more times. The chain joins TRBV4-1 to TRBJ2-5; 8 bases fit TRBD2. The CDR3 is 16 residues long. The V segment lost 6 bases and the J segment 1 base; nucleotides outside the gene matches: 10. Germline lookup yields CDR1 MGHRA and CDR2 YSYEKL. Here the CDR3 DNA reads TGCGCCAGCAGGGCCCAGCGGGGGAAAATCCAAGAGACCCAGTACTTC. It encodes CASRAQRGKIQETQYF.

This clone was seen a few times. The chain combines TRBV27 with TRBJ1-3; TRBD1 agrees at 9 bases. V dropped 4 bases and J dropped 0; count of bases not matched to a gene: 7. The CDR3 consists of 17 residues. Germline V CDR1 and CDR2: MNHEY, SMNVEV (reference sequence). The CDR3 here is CASSWGTGPSSGNTIYF. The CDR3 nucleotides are TGTGCCAGCAGTTGGGGGACAGGGCCGAGCTCTGGAAACACCATATATTTT.

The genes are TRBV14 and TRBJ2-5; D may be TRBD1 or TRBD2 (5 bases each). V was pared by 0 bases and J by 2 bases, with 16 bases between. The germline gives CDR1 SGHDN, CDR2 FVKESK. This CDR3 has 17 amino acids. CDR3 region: CASSQEAAGRIQETQYF. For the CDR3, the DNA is TGTGCCAGCAGCCAAGAGGCGGCAGGGAGAATTCAAGAGACCCAGTACTTC.

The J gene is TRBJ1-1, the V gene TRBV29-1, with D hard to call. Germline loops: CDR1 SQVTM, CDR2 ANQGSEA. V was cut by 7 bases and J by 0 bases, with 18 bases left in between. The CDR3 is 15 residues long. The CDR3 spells CSAHDPNGVNTEAFF. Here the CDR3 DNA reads TGCAGCGCCCACGATCCTAATGGGGTGAACACTGAAGCTTTCTTT. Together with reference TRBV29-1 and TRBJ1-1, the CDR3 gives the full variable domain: SAVISQKPSRDICQRGTSLTIQCQVDSQVTMMFWYRQQPGQSLTLIATANQGSEATYESGFVIDKFPISRPNLTFSTLTVSNMSPEDSSIYLCSAHDPNGVNTEAFFGQGTRLTVV.

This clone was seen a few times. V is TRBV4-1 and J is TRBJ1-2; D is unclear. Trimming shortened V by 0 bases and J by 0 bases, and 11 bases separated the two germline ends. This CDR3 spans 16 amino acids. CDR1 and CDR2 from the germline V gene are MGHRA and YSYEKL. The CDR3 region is CASSQDHRLTNYGYTF. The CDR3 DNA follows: TGCGCCAGCAGCCAAGATCACAGACTCACTAACTATGGCTACACCTTC.

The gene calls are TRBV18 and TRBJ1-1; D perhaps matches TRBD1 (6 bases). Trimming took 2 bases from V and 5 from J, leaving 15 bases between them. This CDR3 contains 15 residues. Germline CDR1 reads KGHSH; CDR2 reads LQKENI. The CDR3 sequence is CASSPTAGEGTEAFF. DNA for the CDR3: TGTGCCAGCTCACCAACTGCAGGGGAGGGAACTGAAGCTTTCTTT.

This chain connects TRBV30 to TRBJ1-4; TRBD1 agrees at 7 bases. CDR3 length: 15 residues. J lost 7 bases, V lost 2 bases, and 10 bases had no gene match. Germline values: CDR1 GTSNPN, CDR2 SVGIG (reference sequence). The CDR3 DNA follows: TGTGCCTGGAGTACAGGACAGGCCGGGAGTGAAAAACTGTTTTTT. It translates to CAWSTGQAGSEKLFF.

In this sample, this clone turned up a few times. CDR3 loop: CASSPSVGSLETQYF. The CDR3 DNA sequence: TGTGCCAGCAGCCCGAGTGTCGGGAGCTTAGAGACCCAGTACTTC. The chain has TRBV4-2 and TRBJ2-5, with a tentative D call TRBD2 (6 bases). Deletions cut 4 bases from V and 4 bases from J, with 16 bases between. Germline values: CDR1 LGHNA, CDR2 YNFKEQ. This CDR3 is 15 amino acids long.

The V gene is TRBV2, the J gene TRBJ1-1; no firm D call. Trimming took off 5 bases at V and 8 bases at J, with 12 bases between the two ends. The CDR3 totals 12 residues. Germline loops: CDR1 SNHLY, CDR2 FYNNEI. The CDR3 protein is CASSSQTSEAFF. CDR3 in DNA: TGTGCCAGCAGTTCCCAGACCTCGGAAGCTTTCTTT. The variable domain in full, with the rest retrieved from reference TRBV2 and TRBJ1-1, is EPEVTQTPSHQVTQMGQEVILRCVPISNHLYFYWYRQILGQKVEFLVSFYNNEISEKSEIFDDQFSVERPDGSNFTLKIRSTKLEDSAMYFCASSSQTSEAFFGQGTRLTVV.

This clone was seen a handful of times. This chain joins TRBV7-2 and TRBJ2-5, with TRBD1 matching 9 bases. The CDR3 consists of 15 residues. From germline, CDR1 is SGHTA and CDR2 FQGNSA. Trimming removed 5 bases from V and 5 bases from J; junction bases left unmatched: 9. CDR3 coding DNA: TGTGCCAGCAGCCCCCGGACAGGGGACGGGGAGACCCAGTACTTC. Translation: CASSPRTGDGETQYF.

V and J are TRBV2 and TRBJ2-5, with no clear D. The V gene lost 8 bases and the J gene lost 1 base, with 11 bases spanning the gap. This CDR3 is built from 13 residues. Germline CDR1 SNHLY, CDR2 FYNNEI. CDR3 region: CASPDQIQETQYF. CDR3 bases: TGTGCCAGCCCGGACCAGATCCAAGAGACCCAGTACTTC.

CDR3 amino acids: CASSLLAGDSDTQYF. The CDR3 DNA reads as TGTGCCAGCTCACTACTAGCGGGAGACTCAGATACGCAGTATTTT. This chain links TRBV18 with TRBJ2-3; TRBD2 aligns across 11 bases. V shed 4 bases, J shed 4 bases, and the junction held 4 bases outside the gene matches. Per the germline V gene, CDR1 is KGHSH and CDR2 is LQKENI. The CDR3 loop spans 15 amino acids.

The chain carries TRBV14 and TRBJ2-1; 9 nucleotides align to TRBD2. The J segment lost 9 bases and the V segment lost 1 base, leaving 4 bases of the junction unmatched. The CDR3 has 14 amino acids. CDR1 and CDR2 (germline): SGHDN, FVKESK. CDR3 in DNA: TGTGCCAGCAGCCAAGTTACAGCGGGAGGTGAGCAGTTCTTC. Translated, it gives CASSQVTAGGEQFF.

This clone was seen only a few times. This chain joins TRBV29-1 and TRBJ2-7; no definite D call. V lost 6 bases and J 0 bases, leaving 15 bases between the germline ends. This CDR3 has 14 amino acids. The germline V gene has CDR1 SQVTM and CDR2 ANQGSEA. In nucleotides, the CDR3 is TGCAGCGTGGCACCCAAATTCAGCTCCTACGAGCAGTACTTC. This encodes CSVAPKFSSYEQYF.

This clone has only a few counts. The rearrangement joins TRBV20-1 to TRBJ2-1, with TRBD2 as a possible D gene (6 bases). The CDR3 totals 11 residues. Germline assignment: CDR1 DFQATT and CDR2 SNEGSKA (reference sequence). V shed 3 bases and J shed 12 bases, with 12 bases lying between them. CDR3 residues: CSARGPGRQFF. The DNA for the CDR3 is TGCAGTGCTAGGGGCCCCGGGAGGCAGTTCTTC.

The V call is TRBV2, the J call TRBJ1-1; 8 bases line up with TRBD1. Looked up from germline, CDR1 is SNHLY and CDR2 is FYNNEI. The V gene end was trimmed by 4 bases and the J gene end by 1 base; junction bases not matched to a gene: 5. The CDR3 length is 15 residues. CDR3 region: CASSVGQASNTEAFF. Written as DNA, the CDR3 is TGTGCCAGCAGTGTGGGACAGGCGTCGAACACTGAAGCTTTCTTT. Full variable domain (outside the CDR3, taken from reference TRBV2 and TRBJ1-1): EPEVTQTPSHQVTQMGQEVILRCVPISNHLYFYWYRQILGQKVEFLVSFYNNEISEKSEIFDDQFSVERPDGSNFTLKIRSTKLEDSAMYFCASSVGQASNTEAFFGQGTRLTVV.